The 4 T cell receptor beta chains below come from one sample, sequenced in a study of regulatory T cells in long-lasting Graves disease (dated by TCRdb to about 2021). What this sample's time point label stands for: persistent/refractory GD, antithyroid drugs over 5 years with positive TRAb. For both TCR sequencing and RNA sequencing, RNA was extracted from PBMCs in TRIzol. The method behind the library was multiplex PCR. The data were produced on an Illumina HiSeq 4000. iRepertoire HTBI primers and Arm-PCR amplification of CDR3 regions were used to construct TCR beta libraries. Starting from the raw public reads, TCRdb applied fastp trimming at Q25, assembled clones with MiXCR and retained in-frame beta chains. Every entry covers one CDR3 protein and lists the most common genes and DNA from its rows. The sample table records around 450,000 distinct CDR3 sequences; 20% to 25% of these occur just once. More than 6% of the sample is held by the ten biggest clonotypes.

The specimen comprised peripheral blood mononuclear cells (PBMCs), sampled when the disease was refractory, from a patient treated with antithyroid drugs. The receptors originated from a female donor with Graves disease.

Concerning this clonotype: It may be a read error: a sequence one base away is much more abundant. J is TRBJ2-7 and V is TRBV10-3, with 11 bases that match TRBD2. The trim removed 4 bases at V and 7 bases at J, leaving 9 bases unmatched. CDR1 is ENHRY and CDR2 is SYGVKD in the germline V gene. The CDR3 is 15 residues long. The CDR3 sequence: CAISGPTSGVYEQYF. The CDR3, as DNA: TGTGCCATCAGTGGTCCGACTAGCGGGGTTTATGAGCAGTACTTC.

The table lists this clonotype with many counts. The V gene is TRBV7-2, the J gene TRBJ1-3, with 7 bases aligning to TRBD1. The germline gives CDR1 SGHTA, CDR2 FQGNSA. The CDR3 runs to 15 residues. J lost 0 bases, V lost 5 bases, and 4 bases had no gene match. The CDR3 coding sequence is TGTGCCAGCAGCCAGGGACAGCACTCTGGAAACACCATATATTTT. Amino acids: CASSQGQHSGNTIYF.

This clonotype was picked up many times. The chain joins TRBV7-8 to TRBJ2-5; tentatively, D is TRBD1 (5 bases). Germline V gives CDR1 SGHVS, CDR2 FQNEAQ. The CDR3 is 18 residues long. V was pared by 2 bases and J by 3 bases, with 22 bases between. The DNA of the CDR3 is TGTGCCAGCAGCTTAAGCAGGGTCTGGCTAGAAGGGGAAGAGACCCAGTACTTC. This gives the protein CASSLSRVWLEGEETQYF.

This clonotype has a handful of counts. As DNA, the CDR3 is TGTGCCAGCAGCGCGCCAAATTCACCCCTCCACTTT. Translating gives CASSAPNSPLHF. J is TRBJ1-6 and V is TRBV5-5; the D is unclear. The germline gives CDR1 SGHKS, CDR2 YYEKEE (reference sequence). The CDR3 length is 12 residues. Deletions cut 4 bases from V and 7 bases from J, with 6 bases between.